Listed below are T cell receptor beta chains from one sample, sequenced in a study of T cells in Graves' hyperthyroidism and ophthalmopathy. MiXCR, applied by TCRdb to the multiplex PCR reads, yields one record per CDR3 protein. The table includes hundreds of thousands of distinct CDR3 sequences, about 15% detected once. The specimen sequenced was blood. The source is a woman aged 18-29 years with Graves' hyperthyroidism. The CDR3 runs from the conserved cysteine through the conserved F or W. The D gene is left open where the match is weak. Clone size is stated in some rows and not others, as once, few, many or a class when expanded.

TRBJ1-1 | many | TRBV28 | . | CASSFFNWFGVMNTEAFF | TGTGCCAGCAGTTTTTTTAATTGGTTCGGGGTAATGAACACTGAAGCTTTCTTT
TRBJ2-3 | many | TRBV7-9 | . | CASSQRGKLTLSTDTQYF | TGTGCCAGCAGCCAACGGGGGAAACTGACACTCAGCACAGATACGCAGTATTTT
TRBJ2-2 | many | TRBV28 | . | CASSGPRPLNTGELFF | TGTGCCAGCAGCGGGCCTCGGCCCCTGAACACCGGGGAGCTGTTTTTT
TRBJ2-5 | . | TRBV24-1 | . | CATSSWLQETQYF | TGTGCCACCAGTTCTTGGCTGCAAGAGACCCAGTACTTC
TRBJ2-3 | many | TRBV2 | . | CASSVQRADTQYF | TGTGCCAGCAGTGTACAGCGGGCAGATACGCAGTATTTT
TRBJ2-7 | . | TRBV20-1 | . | CSARSERNSYEQYF | TGCAGTGCTAGGAGCGAGCGGAACTCCTACGAGCAGTACTTC
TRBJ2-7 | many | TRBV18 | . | CASSLAGGFYEQYF | TGTGCCAGCTCACTGGCAGGGGGGTTCTACGAGCAGTACTTC
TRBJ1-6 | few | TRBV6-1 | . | CASSEHMDSPLHF | TGTGCCAGCAGTGAGCATATGGATTCACCCCTCCACTTT
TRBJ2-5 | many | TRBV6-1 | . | CASSRGVDYEETQYF | TGTGCCAGCAGCCGAGGGGTTGACTATGAAGAGACCCAGTACTTC
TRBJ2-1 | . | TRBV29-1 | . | CSVGGSSYNEQFF | TGCAGCGTAGGGGGGAGCTCCTACAATGAGCAGTTCTTC
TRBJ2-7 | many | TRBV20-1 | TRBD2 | CSAPQRESYEQYF | TGCAGTGCCCCGCAGCGGGAGTCCTACGAGCAGTACTTC
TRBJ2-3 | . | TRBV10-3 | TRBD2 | CAITTGLAGEDTQYF | TGTGCCATCACTACGGGACTAGCGGGAGAAGATACGCAGTATTTT
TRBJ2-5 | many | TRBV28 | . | CASGGGVQETQYF | TGTGCCAGCGGGGGCGGGGTCCAAGAGACCCAGTACTTC
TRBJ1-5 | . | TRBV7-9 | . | CASSRPGSHQPQHF | TGTGCCAGCAGCAGGCCAGGGTCCCATCAGCCCCAGCATTTT
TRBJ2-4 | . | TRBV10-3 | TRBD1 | CAIRDRIAKNIQYF | TGTGCCATCAGGGACAGGATAGCCAAAAACATTCAGTACTTC
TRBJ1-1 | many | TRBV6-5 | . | CASSPNSRTRLDMNTEAFF | TGTGCCAGCAGCCCAAATAGTCGGACAAGACTCGACATGAACACTGAAGCTTTCTTT
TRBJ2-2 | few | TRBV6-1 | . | CASRRTENTGELFF | TGTGCCAGCAGGAGGACAGAGAACACCGGGGAGCTGTTTTTT
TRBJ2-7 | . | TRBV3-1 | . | CASSQRVTYEQYF | TGTGCCAGCAGCCAGCGGGTGACCTACGAGCAGTACTTC
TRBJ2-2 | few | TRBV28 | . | CVSMAHSNTGELFF | TGTGTCAGCATGGCCCACTCGAACACCGGGGAGCTGTTTTTT
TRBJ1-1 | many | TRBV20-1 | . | CSAIPGVDTEAFF | TGCAGTGCTATACCGGGAGTAGACACTGAAGCTTTCTTT
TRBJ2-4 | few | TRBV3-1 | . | CASSHRGLQYF | TGTGCCAGCAGCCACAGGGGCCTTCAGTACTTC
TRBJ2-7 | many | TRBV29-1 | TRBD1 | CSALKGTGVPEQYF | TGCAGCGCCCTGAAGGGGACAGGGGTTCCCGAGCAGTACTTC
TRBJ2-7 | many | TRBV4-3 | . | CASSQDLGSREQYF | TGCGCCAGCAGCCAAGATCTTGGGAGCAGGGAGCAGTACTTC
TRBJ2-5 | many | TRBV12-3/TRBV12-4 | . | CASSLAEGGVPEAQYF | TGTGCCAGCAGTTTAGCGGAAGGGGGGGTCCCAGAGGCCCAGTACTTC
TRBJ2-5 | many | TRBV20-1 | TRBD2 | CSARGLGKTQYF | TGCAGTGCTAGGGGACTAGGAAAGACCCAGTACTTC
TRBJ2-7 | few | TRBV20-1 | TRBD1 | CSARQGDEQYF | TGCAGTGCTAGACAGGGGGACGAGCAGTACTTC
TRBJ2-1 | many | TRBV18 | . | CASSPTLSEQFF | TGTGCCAGCTCACCTACCCTTAGTGAGCAGTTCTTC
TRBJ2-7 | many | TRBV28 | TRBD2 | CASSPLSLWTSGPLSYEQYF | TGTGCCAGCAGTCCCCTCTCACTTTGGACTAGCGGGCCCCTTTCCTACGAGCAGTACTTC
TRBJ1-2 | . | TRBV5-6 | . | CASSSAVGGSYGYTF | TGTGCCAGCAGCTCTGCTGTGGGCGGTAGCTATGGCTACACCTTC
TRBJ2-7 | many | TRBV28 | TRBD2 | CASSSGGTSQYEQYF | TGTGCCAGCAGTTCGGGAGGGACTAGCCAGTACGAGCAGTACTTC
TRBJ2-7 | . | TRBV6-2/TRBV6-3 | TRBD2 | CASSYILAVGYEQYF | TGTGCCAGCAGTTACATCCTAGCGGTAGGCTACGAGCAGTACTTC
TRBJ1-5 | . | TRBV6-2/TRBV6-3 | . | CASSRAYQPQHF | TGTGCCAGCTCGAGGGCTTATCAGCCCCAGCATTTT
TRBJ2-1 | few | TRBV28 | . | CASSYGFEQFF | TGTGCCAGCAGTTACGGGTTTGAGCAGTTCTTC
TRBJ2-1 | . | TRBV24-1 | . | CATSERGRAVNEQFF | TGTGCCACCAGTGAACGAGGCAGGGCGGTAAATGAGCAGTTCTTC
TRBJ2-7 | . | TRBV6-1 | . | CASSPQKPGVHEQYF | TGTGCCAGCAGCCCTCAAAAGCCAGGGGTCCACGAGCAGTACTTC
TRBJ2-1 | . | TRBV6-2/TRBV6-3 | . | CASSSMRVVEQFF | TGTGCCAGCAGTTCCATGCGGGTTGTTGAGCAGTTCTTC
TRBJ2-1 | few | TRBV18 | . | CASSPPGLAVIYCNEQFF | TGTGCCAGCTCACCCCCTGGGTTAGCGGTTATATACTGCAATGAGCAGTTCTTC
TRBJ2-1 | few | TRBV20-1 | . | CSATGLALGFF | TGCAGTGCAACAGGACTGGCCCTCGGGTTCTTC
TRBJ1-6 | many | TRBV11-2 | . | CASSLGRALGPSPLHF | TGTGCCAGCAGCTTAGGGCGTGCCTTGGGCCCTTCACCCCTCCACTTT
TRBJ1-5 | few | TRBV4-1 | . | CASSQAGAKGGNQPQHF | TGCGCCAGCAGCCAAGCAGGGGCGAAAGGCGGCAATCAGCCCCAGCATTTT
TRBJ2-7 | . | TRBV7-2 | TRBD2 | CASSFPLARSSYNEQYF | TGTGCCAGCAGCTTCCCACTAGCGCGAAGCTCCTACAACGAGCAGTACTTC
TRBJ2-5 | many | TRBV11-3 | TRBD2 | CASSFSGLAGGPRRETQYF | TGTGCCAGCAGCTTCTCTGGACTAGCGGGAGGGCCGCGTCGAGAGACCCAGTACTTC
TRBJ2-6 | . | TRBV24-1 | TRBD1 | CATSSGGTGGSGANVLTF | TGTGCCACCAGCTCCGGTGGGACAGGGGGTTCTGGGGCCAACGTCCTGACTTTC
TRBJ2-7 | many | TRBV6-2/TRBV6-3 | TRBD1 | CASAKTGVPYEQYF | TGTGCCAGCGCCAAGACAGGGGTTCCCTACGAGCAGTACTTC
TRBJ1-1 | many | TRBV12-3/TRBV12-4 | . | CASSSSGTLKAEAFF | TGTGCCAGCAGCTCTTCCGGGACCCTCAAAGCTGAAGCTTTCTTT
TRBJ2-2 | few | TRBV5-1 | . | CASSLGGHFSNTGELFF | TGCGCCAGCAGCTTGGGGGGACACTTTTCGAACACCGGGGAGCTGTTTTTT
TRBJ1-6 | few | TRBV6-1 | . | CASRSFPGADSPLHF | TGTGCCAGCAGATCCTTCCCAGGCGCGGATTCACCCCTCCACTTT
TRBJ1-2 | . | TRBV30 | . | CAWSAGGGYGYTF | TGTGCCTGGAGTGCGGGGGGCGGCTATGGCTACACCTTC
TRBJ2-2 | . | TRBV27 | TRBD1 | CASSPRQGTVGELFF | TGTGCCAGCAGTCCAAGACAGGGAACGGTCGGGGAGCTGTTTTTT
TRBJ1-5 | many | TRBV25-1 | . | CASSRTGGGDQPQHF | TGTGCCAGCAGTAGGACGGGAGGAGGGGATCAGCCCCAGCATTTT
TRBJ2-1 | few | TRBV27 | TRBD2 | CATNPSGRAHEQFF | TGTGCCACCAACCCTAGCGGGAGGGCCCATGAGCAGTTCTTC
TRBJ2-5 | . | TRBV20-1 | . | CSARDQKGSQETQYF | TGCAGTGCTAGAGATCAGAAGGGATCCCAAGAGACCCAGTACTTC
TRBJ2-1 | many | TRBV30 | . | CAWSVHLTRNEQFF | TGTGCCTGGAGTGTACATTTAACTAGGAATGAGCAGTTCTTC
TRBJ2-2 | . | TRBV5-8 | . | CASSLVRVLAPGELFF | TGTGCCAGCAGCTTGGTGCGGGTTCTTGCACCCGGGGAGCTGTTTTTT
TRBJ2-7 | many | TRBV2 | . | CASSEALQGRRYEQYF | TGTGCCAGCAGTGAAGCGCTTCAGGGACGGAGGTACGAGCAGTACTTC
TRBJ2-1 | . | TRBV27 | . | CAGSLWGTRGYNEQFF | TGTGCCGGCAGTTTATGGGGGACCCGAGGGTACAATGAGCAGTTCTTC
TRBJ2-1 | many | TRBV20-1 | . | CSARSSTYNEQFF | TGCAGTGCTAGATCATCAACCTACAATGAGCAGTTCTTC
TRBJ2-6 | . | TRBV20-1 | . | CSVQGKLYGANVLTF | TGCAGTGTTCAGGGGAAATTATATGGGGCCAACGTCCTGACTTTC
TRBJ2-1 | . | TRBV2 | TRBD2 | CASRGMTSGRAGLYNEQFF | TGTGCCAGCAGGGGGATGACTAGCGGGAGGGCCGGATTGTACAATGAGCAGTTCTTC
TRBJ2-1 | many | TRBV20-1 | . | CSGRLGGTEGEQFF | TGCAGTGGAAGGTTGGGCGGGACGGAGGGTGAGCAGTTCTTC